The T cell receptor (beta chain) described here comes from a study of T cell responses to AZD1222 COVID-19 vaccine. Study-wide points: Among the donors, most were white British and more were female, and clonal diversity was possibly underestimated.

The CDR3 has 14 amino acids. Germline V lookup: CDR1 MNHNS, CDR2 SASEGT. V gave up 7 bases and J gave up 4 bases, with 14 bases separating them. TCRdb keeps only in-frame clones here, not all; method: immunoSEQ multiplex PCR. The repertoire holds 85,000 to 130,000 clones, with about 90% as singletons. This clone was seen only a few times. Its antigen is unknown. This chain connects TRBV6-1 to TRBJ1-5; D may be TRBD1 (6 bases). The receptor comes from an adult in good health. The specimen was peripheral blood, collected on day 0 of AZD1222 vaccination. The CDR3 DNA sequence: TGTGCCAGCAATCAACAGGGTCGGAATCAGCCCCAGCATTTT. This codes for CASNQQGRNQPQHF.